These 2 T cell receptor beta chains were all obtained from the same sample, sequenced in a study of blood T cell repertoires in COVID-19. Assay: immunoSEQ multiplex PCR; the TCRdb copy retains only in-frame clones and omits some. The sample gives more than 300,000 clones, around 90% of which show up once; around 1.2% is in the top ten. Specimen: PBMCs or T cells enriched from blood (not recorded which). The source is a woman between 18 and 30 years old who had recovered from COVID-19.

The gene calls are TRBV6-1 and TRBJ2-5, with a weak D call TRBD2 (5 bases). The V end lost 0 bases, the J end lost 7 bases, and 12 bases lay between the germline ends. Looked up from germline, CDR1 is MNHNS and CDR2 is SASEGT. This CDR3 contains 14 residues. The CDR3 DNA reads TGTGCCAGCAGTGAAGCTGGTCTAGCAGCGACCCAGTACTTC. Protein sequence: CASSEAGLAATQYF.

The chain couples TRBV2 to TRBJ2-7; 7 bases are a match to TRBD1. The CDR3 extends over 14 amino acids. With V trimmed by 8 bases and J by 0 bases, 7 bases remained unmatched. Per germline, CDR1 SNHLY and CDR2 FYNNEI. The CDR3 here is CASEGAGGSYEQYF. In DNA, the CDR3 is TGTGCCAGCGAGGGGGCAGGGGGCTCCTACGAGCAGTACTTC.